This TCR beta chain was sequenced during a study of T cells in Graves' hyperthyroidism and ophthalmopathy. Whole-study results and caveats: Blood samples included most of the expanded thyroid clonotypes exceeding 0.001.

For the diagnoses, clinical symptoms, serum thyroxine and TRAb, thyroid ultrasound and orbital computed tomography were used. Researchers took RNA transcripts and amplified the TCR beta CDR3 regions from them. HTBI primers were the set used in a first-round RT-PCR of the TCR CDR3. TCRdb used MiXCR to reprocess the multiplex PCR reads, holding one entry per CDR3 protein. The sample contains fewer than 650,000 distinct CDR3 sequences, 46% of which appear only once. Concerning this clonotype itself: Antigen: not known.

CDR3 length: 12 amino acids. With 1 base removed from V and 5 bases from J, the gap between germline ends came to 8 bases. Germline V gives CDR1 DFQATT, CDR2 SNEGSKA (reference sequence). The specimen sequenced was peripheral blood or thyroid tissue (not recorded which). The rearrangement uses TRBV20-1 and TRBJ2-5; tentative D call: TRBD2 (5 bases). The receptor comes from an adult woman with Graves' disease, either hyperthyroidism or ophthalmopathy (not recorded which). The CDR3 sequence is CSARASRETQYF. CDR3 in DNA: TGCAGTGCTAGAGCTAGCAGGGAGACCCAGTACTTC.